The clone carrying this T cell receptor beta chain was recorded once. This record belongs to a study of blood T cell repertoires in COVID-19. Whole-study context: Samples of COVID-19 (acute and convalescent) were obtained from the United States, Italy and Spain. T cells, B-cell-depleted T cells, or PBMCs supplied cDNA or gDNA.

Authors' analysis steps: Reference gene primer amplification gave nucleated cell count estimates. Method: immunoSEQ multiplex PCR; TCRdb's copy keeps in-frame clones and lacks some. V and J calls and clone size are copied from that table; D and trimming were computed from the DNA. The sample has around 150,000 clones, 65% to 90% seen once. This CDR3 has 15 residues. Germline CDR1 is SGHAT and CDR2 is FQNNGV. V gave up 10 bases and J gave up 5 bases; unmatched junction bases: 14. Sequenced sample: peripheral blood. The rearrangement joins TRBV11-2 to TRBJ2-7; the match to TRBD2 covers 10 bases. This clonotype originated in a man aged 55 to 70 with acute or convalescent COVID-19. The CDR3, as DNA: TGTGCCACCGACCTTGGGGCTAGCGGGAGCCACGAGCAGTACTTC. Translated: CATDLGASGSHEQYF. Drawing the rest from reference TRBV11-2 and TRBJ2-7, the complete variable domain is EAGVAQSPRYKIIEKRQSVAFWCNPISGHATLYWYQQILGQGPKLLIQFQNNGVVDDSQLPKDRFSAERLKGVDSTLKIQPAKLEDSAVYLCATDLGASGSHEQYFGPGTRLTVT.